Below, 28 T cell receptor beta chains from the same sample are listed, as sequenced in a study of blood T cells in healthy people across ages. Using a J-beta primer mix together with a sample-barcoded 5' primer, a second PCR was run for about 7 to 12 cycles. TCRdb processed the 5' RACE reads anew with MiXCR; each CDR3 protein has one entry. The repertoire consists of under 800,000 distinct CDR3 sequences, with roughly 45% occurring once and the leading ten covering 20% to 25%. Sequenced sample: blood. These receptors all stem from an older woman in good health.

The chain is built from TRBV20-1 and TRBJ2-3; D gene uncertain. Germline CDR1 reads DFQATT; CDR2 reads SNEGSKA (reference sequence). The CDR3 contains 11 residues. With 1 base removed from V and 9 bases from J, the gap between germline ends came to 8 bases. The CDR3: CSARGTETQYF. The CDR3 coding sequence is TGCAGTGCTAGAGGGACGGAAACGCAGTATTTT.

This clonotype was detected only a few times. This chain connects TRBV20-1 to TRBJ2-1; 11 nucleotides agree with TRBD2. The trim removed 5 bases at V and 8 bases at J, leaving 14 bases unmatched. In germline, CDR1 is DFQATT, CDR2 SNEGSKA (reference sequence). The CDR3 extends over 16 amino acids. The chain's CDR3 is CSAPGASGGLGDEQFF. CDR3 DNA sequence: TGCAGTGCTCCAGGGGCTAGCGGGGGGCTCGGGGATGAGCAGTTCTTC.

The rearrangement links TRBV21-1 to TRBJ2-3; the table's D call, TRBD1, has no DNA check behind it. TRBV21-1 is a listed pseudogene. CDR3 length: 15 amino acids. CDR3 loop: CASEGRQSLTDTQYF. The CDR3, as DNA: TGTGCCAGCGAGGGGAGACAGAGCCTCACAGATACGCAGTATTTT.

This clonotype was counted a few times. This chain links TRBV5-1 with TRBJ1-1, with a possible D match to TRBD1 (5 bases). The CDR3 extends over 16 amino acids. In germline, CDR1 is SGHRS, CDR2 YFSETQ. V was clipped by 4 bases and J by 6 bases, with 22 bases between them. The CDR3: CASSENQGGDRSEAFF. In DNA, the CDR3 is TGCGCCAGCAGCGAGAATCAGGGCGGCGACCGTTCTGAAGCTTTCTTT.

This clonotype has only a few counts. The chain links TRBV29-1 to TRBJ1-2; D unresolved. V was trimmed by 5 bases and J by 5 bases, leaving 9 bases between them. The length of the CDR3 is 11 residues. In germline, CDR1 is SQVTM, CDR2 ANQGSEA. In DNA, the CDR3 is TGCAGCGTTCGGGCCGGTTATGGCTACACCTTC. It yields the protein CSVRAGYGYTF. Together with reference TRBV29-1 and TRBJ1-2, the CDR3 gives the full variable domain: SAVISQKPSRDICQRGTSLTIQCQVDSQVTMMFWYRQQPGQSLTLIATANQGSEATYESGFVIDKFPISRPNLTFSTLTVSNMSPEDSSIYLCSVRAGYGYTFGSGTRLTVV.

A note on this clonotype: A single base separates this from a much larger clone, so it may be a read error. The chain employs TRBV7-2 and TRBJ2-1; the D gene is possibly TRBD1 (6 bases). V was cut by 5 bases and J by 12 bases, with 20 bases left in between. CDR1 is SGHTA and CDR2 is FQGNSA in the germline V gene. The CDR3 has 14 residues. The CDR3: CASSPGTTQTAQFF. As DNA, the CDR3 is TGTGCCAGCAGCCCCGGGACAACCCAAACGGCGCAGTTCTTC.

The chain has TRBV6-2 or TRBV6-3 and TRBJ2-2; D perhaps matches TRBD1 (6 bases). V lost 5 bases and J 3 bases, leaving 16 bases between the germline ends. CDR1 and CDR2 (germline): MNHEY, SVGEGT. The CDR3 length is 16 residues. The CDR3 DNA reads TGTGCCAGCAGTCTTACTGGGGGCAGCTACACCGGGGAGCTGTTTTTT. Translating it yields CASSLTGGSYTGELFF.

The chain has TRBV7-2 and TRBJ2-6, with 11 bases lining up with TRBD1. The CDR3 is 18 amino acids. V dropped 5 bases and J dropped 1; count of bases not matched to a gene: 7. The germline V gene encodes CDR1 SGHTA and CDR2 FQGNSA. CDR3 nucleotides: TGTGCCAGCAGCCAGGGACAGGGGGTCGAATCTGGGGCCAACGTCCTGACTTTC. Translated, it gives CASSQGQGVESGANVLTF.

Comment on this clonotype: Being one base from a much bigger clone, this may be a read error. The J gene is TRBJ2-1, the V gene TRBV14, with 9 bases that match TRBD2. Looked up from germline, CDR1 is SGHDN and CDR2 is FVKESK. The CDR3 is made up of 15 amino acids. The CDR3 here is CASRQTSGSYNKQFF. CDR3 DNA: TGTGCCAGCAGACAGACTAGCGGCTCCTACAATAAGCAGTTCTTC.

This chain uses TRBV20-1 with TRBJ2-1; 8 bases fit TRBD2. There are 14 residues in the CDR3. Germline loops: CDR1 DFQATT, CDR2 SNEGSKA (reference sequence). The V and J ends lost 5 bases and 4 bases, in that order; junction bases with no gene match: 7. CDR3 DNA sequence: TGCAGTGCTGTGAAAGCGGGGGCTTACAATGAGCAGTTCTTC. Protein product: CSAVKAGAYNEQFF.

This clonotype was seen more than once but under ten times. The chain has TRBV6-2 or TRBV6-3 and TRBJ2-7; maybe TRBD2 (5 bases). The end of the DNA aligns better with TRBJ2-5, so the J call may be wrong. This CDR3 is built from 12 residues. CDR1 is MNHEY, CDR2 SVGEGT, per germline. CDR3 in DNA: TGTGCCAGCAGGGACTCCTCGGCGACCCAGTACTTC. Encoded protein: CASRDSSATQYF.

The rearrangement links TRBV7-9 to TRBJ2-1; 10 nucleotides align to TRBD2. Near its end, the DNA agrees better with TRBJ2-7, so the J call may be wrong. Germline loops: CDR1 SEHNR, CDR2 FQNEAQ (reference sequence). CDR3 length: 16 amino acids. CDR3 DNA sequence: TGTGCCAGCAGTCAGAAGAGCGGGAGGGCCTACAATGAGCAGTACTTC. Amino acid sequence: CASSQKSGRAYNEQYF.

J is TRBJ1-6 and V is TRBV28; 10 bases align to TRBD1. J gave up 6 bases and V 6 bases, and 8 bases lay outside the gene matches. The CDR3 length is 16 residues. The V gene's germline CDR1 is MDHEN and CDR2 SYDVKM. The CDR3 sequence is CASSLDRGTLNSPLHF. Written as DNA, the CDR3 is TGTGCCAGCAGCCTGGACAGGGGGACCCTTAATTCACCCCTCCACTTT.

The CDR3 loop is CAISSGRAAPDTQYF. Here the CDR3 DNA reads TGTGCCATCAGTAGCGGGAGGGCGGCCCCAGATACGCAGTATTTT. The J gene is TRBJ2-3, the V gene TRBV10-3, with TRBD2 identical over 10 bases. Per the germline V gene, CDR1 is ENHRY and CDR2 is SYGVKD. The CDR3 spans 15 residues. Unmatched junction bases numbered 6, after V lost 5 bases and J lost 4 bases.

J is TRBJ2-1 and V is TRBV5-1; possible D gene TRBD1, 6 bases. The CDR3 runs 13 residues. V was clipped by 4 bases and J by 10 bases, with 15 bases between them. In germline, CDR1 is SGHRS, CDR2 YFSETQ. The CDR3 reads CASSLGQQYEQFF. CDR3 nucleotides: TGCGCCAGCAGCCTAGGACAGCAGTACGAGCAGTTCTTC.

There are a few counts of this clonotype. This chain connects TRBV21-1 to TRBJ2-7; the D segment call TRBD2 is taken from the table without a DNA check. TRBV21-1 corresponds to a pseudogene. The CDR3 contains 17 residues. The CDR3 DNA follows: TGTGCCAGCAGCAAAGAAGGAGGTTGCCCACTAGGCAACGAGCAGTACTTC. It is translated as CASSKEGGCPLGNEQYF.

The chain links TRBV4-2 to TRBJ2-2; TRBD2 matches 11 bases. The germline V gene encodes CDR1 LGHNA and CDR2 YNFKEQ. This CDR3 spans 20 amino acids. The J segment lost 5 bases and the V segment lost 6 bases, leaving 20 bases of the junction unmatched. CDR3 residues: CASSPNPKGSGGARTGELFF. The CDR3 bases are TGTGCCAGCAGTCCTAACCCCAAAGGTAGCGGGGGGGCCCGAACCGGGGAGCTGTTTTTT.

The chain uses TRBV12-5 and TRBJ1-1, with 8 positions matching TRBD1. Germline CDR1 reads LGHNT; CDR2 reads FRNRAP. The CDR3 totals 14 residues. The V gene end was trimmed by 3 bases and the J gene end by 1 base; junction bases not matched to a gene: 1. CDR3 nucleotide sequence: TGTGCTAGTGGTTTAGGGACAGGGAACACTGAAGCTTTCTTT. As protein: CASGLGTGNTEAFF.

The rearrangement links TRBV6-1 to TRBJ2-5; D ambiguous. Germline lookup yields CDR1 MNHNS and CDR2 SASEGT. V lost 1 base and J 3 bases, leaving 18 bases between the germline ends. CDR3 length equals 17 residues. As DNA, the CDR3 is TGTGCCAGCAGTGAAGAGGTTCTTCCTGACCGGAAAGAGACCCAGTACTTC. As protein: CASSEEVLPDRKETQYF.

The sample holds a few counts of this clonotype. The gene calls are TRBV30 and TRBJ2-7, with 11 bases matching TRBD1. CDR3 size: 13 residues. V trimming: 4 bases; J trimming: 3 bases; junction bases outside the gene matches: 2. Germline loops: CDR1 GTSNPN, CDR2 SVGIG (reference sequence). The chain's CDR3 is CAWTGTGGYEQYF. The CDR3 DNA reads TGTGCCTGGACGGGGACAGGGGGCTACGAGCAGTACTTC.

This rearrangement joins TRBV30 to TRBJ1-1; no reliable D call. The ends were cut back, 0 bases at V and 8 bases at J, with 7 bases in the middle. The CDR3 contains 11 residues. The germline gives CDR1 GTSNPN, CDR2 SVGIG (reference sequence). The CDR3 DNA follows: TGTGCCTGGAGTGTTGGACCGGAAGCTTTCTTT. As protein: CAWSVGPEAFF.

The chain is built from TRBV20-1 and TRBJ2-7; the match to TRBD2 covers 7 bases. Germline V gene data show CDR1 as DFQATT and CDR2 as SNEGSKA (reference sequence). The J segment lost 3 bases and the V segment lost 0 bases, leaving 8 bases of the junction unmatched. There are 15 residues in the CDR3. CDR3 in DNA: TGCAGTGCTAGAGATGTGGCGGGACTAAACTACGAGCAGTACTTC. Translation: CSARDVAGLNYEQYF.

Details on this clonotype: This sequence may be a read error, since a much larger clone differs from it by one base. The CDR3 sequence: CASSRDGRQYNEQYF. CDR3 bases: TGTGCCAGCAGTCGAGACGGGCGGCAATACAATGAGCAGTACTTC. The chain employs TRBV7-3 and TRBJ2-7; D is uncertain. Germline assignment: CDR1 SGHTA and CDR2 FQGTGA. V was pared by 6 bases and J by 7 bases, with 22 bases between. This CDR3 has 15 amino acids.

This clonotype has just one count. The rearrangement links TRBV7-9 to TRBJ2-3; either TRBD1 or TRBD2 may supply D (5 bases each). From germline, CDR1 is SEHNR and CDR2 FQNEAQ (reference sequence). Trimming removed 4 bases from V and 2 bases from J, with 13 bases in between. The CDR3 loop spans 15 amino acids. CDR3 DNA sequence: TGTGCCAGCAGCTCACCGGGGCACATCACAGATACGCAGTATTTT. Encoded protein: CASSSPGHITDTQYF.

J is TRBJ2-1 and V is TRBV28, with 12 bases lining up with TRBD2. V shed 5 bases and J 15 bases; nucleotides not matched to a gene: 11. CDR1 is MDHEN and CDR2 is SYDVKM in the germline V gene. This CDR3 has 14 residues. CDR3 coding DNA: TGTGCCAGCAGTCCTAGCGGGAGGGATGGTATTTGGTTCTTC. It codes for CASSPSGRDGIWFF.

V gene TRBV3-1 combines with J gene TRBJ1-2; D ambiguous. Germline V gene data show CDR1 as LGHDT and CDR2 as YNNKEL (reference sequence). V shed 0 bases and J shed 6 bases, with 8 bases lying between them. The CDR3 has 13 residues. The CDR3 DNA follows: TGTGCCAGCAGCCAAGATCGTTTGCATGGCTACACCTTC. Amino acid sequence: CASSQDRLHGYTF.

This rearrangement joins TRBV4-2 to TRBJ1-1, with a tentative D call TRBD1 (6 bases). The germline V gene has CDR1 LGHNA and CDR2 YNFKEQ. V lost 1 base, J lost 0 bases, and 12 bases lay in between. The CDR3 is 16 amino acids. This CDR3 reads CASSQAGQNMNTEAFF. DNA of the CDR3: TGTGCCAGCAGCCAAGCGGGACAAAATATGAACACTGAAGCTTTCTTT.

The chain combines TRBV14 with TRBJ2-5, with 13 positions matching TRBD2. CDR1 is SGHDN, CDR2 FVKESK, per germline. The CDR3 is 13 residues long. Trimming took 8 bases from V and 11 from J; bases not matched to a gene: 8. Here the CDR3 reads CASRTSGSGGQYF. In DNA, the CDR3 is TGTGCCAGCCGGACTAGCGGGAGTGGTGGGCAGTACTTC.